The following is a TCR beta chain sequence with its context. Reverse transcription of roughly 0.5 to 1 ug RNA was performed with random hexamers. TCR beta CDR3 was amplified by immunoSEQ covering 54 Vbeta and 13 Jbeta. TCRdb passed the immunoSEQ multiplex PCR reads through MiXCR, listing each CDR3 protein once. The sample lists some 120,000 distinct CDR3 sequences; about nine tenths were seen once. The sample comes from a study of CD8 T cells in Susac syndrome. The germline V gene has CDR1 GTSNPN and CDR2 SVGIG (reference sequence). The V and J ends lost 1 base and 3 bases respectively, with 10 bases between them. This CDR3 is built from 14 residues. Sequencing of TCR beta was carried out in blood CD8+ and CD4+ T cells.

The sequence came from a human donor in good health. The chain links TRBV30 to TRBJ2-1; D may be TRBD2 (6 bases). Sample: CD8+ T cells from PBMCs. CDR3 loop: CAWSAGAIYNEQFF. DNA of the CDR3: TGTGCCTGGAGTGCGGGAGCGATCTACAATGAGCAGTTCTTC.